This T cell receptor beta chain originates from a study of neurological immune-mediated disorders. As for time point: technical triplicate 2. The ends were cut back, 5 bases at V and 0 bases at J, with 17 bases in the middle. Germline V gives CDR1 SGHRS, CDR2 YFSETQ. This CDR3 contains 16 residues. This clonotype was recorded many times. From 15-18 subjects, each sequencing run yielded over 170 million TCR-beta sequences. TCRdb redid the calling of the 5' RACE reads with MiXCR, one entry per CDR3 protein. Of about 59,000 distinct CDR3 sequences detected, less than 25% appear once; the ten largest clones hold about 4.5%.

The clonotype originates from a man aged 60 to 75 with HTLV-1-associated myelopathy (HAM/TSP). Sequencing input: PBMCs. The chain has TRBV5-1 and TRBJ1-1; no clear D gene. The CDR3 nucleotides read TGCGCCAGCAGTCCGGGTTCTGGCAGGCTGAACACTGAAGCTTTCTTT. Its protein is CASSPGSGRLNTEAFF.